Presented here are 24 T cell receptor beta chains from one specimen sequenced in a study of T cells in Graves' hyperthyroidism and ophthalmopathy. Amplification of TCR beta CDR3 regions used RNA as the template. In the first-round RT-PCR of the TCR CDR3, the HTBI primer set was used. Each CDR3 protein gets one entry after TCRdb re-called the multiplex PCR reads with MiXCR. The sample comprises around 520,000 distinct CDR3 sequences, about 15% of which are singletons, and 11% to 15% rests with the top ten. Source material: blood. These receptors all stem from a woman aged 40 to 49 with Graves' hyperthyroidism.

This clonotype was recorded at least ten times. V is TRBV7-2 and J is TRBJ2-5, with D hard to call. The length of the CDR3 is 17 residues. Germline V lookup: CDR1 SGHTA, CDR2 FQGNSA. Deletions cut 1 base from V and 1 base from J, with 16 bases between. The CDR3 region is CASSLVSYYGLQETQYF. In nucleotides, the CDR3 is TGTGCCAGCAGCTTAGTATCTTATTACGGGCTCCAAGAGACCCAGTACTTC. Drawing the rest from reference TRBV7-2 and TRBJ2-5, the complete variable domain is GAGVSQSPSNKVTEKGKDVELRCDPISGHTALYWYRQSLGQGLEFLIYFQGNSAPDKSGLPSDRFSAERTGGSVSTLTIQRTQQEDSAVYLCASSLVSYYGLQETQYFGPGTRLLVL.

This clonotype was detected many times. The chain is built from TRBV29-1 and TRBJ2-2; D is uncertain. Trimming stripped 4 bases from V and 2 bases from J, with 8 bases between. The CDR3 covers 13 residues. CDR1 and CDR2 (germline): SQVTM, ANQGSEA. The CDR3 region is CSVAFSNTGELFF. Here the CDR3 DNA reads TGCAGCGTTGCGTTCTCCAACACCGGGGAGCTGTTTTTT.

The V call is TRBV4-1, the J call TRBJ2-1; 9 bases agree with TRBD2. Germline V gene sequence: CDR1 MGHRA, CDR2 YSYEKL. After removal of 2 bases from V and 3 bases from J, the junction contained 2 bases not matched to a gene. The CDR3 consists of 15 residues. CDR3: CASSQQTSGYNEQFF. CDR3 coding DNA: TGCGCCAGCAGCCAACAGACTAGCGGCTACAATGAGCAGTTCTTC.

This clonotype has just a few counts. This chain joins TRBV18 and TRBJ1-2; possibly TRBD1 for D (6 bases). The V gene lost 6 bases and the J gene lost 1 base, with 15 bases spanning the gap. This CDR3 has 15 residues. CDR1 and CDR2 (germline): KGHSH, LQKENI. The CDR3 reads CASSSDRVNNYGYTF. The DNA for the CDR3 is TGTGCCAGCTCGTCGGACAGAGTGAATAACTATGGCTACACCTTC.

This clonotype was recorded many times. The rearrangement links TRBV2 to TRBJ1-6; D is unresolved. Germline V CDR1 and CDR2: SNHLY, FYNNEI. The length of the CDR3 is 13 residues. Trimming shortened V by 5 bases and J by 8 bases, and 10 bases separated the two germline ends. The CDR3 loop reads CASSQNNYSPLHF. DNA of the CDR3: TGTGCCAGCAGTCAAAACAACTATTCACCCCTCCACTTT.

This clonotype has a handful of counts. This chain's CDR3 is CASSQVGPGGPGGYTF. The CDR3 DNA follows: TGCGCCAGCAGCCAAGTAGGACCAGGGGGGCCAGGGGGCTACACCTTC. The chain has TRBV4-1 and TRBJ1-2; 7 nucleotides line up with TRBD1. The CDR3 contains 16 residues. CDR1 is MGHRA and CDR2 is YSYEKL in the germline V gene. Trimming took 1 base from V and 8 from J; bases not matched to a gene: 13.

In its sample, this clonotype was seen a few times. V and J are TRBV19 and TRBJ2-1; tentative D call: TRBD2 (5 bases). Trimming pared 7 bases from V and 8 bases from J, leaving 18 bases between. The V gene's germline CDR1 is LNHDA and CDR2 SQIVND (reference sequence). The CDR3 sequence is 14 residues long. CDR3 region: CASMRSLAIDEQFF. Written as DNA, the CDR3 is TGTGCCAGTATGAGGAGTCTAGCAATCGATGAGCAGTTCTTC.

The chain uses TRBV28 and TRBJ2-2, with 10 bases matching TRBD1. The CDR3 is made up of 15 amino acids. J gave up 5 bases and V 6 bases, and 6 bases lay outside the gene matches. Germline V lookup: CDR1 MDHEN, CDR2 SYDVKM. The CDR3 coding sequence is TGTGCCAGCAGACCGGGACAGGGGAGAACCGGGGAGCTGTTTTTT. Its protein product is CASRPGQGRTGELFF.

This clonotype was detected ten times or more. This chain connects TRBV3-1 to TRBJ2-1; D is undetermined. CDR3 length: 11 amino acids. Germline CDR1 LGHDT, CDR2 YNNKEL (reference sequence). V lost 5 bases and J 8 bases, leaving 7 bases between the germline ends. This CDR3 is CASSNSYEQFF. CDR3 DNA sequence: TGTGCCAGCAGCAATTCTTATGAGCAGTTCTTC.

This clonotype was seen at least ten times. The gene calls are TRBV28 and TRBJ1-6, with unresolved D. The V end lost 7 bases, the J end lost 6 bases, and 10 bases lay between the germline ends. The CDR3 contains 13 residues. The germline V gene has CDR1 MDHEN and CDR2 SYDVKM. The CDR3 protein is CASICGFNSPLHF. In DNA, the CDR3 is TGTGCCAGCATATGCGGCTTTAATTCACCCCTCCACTTT.

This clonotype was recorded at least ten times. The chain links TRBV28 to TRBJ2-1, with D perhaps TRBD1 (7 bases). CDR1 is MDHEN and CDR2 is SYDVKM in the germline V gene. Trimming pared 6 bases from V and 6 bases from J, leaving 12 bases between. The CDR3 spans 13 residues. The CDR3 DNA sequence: TGTGCCAGCAGAAGGAGGGGGCCCAATGAGCAGTTCTTC. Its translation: CASRRRGPNEQFF.

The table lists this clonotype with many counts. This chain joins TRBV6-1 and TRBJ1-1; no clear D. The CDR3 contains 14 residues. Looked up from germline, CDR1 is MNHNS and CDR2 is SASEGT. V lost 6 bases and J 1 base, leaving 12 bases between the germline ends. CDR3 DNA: TGTGCCAGCAGGAGCCATGACGGGAACACTGAAGCTTTCTTT. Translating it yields CASRSHDGNTEAFF.

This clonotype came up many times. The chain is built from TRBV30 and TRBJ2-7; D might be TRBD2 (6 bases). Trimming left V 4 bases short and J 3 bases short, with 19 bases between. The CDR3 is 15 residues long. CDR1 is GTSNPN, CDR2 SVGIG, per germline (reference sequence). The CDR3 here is CAWNLRGDLSYEQYF. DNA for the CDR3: TGTGCCTGGAACCTACGAGGGGACTTAAGCTACGAGCAGTACTTC.

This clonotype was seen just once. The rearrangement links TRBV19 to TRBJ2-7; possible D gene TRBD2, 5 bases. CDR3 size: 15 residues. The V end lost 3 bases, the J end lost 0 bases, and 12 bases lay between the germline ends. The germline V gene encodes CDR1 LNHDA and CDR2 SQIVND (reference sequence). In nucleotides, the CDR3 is TGTGCCAGTAGTATGGGAGACCCAGGCTCCTACGAGCAGTACTTC. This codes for CASSMGDPGSYEQYF.

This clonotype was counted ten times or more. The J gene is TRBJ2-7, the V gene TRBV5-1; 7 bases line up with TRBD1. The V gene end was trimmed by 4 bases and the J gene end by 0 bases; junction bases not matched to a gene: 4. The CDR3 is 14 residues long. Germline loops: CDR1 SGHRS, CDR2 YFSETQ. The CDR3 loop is CASSIDRDSYEQYF. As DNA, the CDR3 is TGCGCCAGCAGCATAGACAGGGACTCCTACGAGCAGTACTTC.

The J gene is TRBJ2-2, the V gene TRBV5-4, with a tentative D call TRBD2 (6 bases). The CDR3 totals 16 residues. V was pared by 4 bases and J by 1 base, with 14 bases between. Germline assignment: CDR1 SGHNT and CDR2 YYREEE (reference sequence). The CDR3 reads CASSPTGGGNTGELFF. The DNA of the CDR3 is TGTGCCAGCAGCCCCACCGGGGGTGGGAACACCGGGGAGCTGTTTTTT. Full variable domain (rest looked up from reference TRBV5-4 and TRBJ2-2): ETGVTQSPTHLIKTRGQQVTLRCSSQSGHNTVSWYQQALGQGPQFIFQYYREEENGRGNFPPRFSGLQFPNYSSELNVNALELDDSALYLCASSPTGGGNTGELFFGEGSRLTVL.

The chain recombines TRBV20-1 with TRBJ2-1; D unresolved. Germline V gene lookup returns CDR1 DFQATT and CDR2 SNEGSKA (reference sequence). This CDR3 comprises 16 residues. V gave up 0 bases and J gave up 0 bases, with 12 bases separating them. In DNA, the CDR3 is TGCAGTGCTAGAGAAAAACGGAAGAGCTCCTACAATGAGCAGTTCTTC. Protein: CSAREKRKSSYNEQFF.

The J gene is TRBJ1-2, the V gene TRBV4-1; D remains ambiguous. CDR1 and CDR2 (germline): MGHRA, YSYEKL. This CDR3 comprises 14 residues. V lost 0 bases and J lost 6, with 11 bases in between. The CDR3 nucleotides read TGCGCCAGCAGCCAAGAAATCCCCGGGAATGGCTACACCTTC. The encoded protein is CASSQEIPGNGYTF.

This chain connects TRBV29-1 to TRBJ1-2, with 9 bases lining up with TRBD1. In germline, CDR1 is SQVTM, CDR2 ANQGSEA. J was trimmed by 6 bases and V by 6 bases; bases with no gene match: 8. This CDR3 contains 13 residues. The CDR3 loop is CSVAGTGKDGYTF. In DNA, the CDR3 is TGCAGCGTAGCCGGGACAGGGAAGGATGGCTACACCTTC.

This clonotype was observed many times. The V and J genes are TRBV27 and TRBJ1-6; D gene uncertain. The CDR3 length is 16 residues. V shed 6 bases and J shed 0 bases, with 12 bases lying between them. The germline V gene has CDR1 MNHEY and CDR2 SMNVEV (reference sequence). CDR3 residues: CASRRELRSYNSPLHF. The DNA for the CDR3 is TGTGCCAGCAGGCGCGAGCTCCGCTCCTATAATTCACCCCTCCACTTT.

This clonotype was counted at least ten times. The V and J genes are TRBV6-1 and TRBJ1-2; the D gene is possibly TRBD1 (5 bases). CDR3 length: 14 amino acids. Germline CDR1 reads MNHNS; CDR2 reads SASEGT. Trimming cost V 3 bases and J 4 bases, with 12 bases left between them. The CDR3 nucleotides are TGTGCCAGCAGTGAGGGGCAGGGTCCCTATGGCTACACCTTC. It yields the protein CASSEGQGPYGYTF.

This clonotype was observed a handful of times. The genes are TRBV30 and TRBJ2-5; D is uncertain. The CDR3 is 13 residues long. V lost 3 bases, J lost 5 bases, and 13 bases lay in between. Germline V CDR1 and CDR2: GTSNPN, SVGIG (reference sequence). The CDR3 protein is CAWSGPDQETQYF. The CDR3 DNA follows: TGTGCCTGGAGCGGGCCAGATCAGGAGACCCAGTACTTC.

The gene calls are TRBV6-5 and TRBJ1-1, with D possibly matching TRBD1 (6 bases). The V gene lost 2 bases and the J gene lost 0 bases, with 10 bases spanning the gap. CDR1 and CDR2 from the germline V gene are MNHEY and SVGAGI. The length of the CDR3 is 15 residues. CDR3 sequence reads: CASSYRRDMNTEAFF. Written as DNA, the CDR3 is TGTGCCAGCAGTTACCGCCGGGACATGAACACTGAAGCTTTCTTT.

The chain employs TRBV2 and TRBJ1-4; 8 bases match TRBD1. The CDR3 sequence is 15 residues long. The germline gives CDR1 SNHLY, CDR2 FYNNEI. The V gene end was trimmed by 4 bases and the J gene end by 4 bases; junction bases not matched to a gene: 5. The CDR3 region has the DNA TGTGCCAGCAGTGTAGCAGGGGGCGGTAATGAAAAACTGTTTTTT. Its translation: CASSVAGGGNEKLFF.